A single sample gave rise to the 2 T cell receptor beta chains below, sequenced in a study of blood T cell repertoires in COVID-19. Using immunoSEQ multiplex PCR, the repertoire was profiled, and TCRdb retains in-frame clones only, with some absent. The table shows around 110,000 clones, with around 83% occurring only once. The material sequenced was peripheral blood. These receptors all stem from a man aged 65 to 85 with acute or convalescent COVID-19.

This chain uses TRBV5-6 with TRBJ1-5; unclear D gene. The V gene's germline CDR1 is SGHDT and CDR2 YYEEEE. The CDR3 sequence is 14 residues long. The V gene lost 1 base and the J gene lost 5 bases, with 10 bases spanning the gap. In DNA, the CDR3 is TGTGCCAGCAGCTTGTACGGGAGAGATCAGCCCCAGCATTTT. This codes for CASSLYGRDQPQHF.

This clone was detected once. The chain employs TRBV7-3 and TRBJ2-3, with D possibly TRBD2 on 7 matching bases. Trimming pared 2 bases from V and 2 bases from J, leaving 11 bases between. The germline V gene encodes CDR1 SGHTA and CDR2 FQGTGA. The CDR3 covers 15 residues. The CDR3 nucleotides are TGTGCCAGCAGCTTAGCGGGGGCCTCCACAGATACGCAGTATTTT. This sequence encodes CASSLAGASTDTQYF.